The source of this T cell receptor beta chain is a study of regulatory T cells in long-lasting Graves disease. About this clonotype itself: Its antigen remains unknown. A much larger clone differs by one base, so this may be a read error.

General study findings and limits: Favored usage of TRBV28, TRBJ1-2 and TRBJ2-5 was recorded in persistent disease. Since the sample size was small, accuracy may have been reduced. Comparison showed that persistent patients shared more public clonotypes (2,741) than new patients (approximately 870).

Assembly of TCR beta libraries relied on iRepertoire HTBI primers together with Arm-PCR of CDR3 regions. A single record per CDR3 protein comes from TCRdb applying MiXCR to the multiplex PCR reads. Of roughly 450,000 distinct CDR3 sequences detected, around a quarter appear once; the ten largest clones hold about a quarter. Regarding time point: persistent/refractory GD, antithyroid drugs over 5 years with positive TRAb. From PBMCs, RNA was extracted and then used to make the TCR library. The CDR3 covers 13 residues. Germline loops: CDR1 MDHEN, CDR2 SYDVKM. This chain uses TRBV28 with TRBJ1-1, with a possible D match to TRBD1 (6 bases). This TCR came from a female donor with Graves disease. Sequences were derived from peripheral blood mononuclear cells (PBMCs), sampled when the disease was refractory, from a patient treated with antithyroid drugs. CDR3 sequence: CASKGVGTIEGFF. CDR3 nucleotide sequence: TGTGCCAGCAAGGGGGTTGGGACAATTGAAGGTTTCTTT.